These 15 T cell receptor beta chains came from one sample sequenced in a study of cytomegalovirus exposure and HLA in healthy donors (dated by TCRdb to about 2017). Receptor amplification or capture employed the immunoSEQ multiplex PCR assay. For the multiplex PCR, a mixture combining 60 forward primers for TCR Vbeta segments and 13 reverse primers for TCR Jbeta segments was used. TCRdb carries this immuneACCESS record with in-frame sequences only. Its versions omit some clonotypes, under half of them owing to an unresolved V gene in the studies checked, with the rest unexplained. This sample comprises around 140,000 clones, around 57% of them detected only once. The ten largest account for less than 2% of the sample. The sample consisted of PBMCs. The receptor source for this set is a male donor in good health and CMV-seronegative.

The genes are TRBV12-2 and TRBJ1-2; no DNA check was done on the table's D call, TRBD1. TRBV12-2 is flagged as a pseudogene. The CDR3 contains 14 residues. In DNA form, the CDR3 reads TGTGCAAGTCGCTTATGGGCCGAAATTTATGGCTACACCTTC. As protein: CASRLWAEIYGYTF.

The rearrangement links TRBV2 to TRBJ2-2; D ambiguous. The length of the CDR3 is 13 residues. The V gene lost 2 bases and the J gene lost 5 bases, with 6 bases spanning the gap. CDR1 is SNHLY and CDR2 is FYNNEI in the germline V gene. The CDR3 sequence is CASSERATGELFF. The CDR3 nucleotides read TGTGCCAGCAGTGAACGAGCTACCGGGGAGCTGTTTTTT.

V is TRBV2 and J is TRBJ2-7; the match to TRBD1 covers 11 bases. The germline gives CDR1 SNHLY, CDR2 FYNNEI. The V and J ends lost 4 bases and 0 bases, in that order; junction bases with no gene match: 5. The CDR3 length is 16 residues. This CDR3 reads CASSGPGTGGSYEQYF. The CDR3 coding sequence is TGTGCCAGCAGTGGTCCGGGGACAGGGGGCTCCTACGAGCAGTACTTC. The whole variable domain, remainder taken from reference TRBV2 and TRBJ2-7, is EPEVTQTPSHQVTQMGQEVILRCVPISNHLYFYWYRQILGQKVEFLVSFYNNEISEKSEIFDDQFSVERPDGSNFTLKIRSTKLEDSAMYFCASSGPGTGGSYEQYFGPGTRLTVT.

CDR3 nucleotides: TGCGCCAGCAGCTCGGACGGGGACTCCCATCAGCCCCAGCATTTT. Translating it yields CASSSDGDSHQPQHF. The V gene is TRBV5-1, the J gene TRBJ1-5; a possible D gene is TRBD1 (5 bases). V was shortened by 3 bases and J by 5 bases, with 15 bases between the two germline ends. The CDR3 loop spans 15 amino acids. The germline V gene has CDR1 SGHRS and CDR2 YFSETQ.

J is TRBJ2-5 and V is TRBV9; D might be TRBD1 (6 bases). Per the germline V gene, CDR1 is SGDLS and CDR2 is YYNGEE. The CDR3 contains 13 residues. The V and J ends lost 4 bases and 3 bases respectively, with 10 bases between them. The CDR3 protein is CASSPWTEETQYF. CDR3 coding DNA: TGTGCCAGCAGCCCCTGGACAGAAGAGACCCAGTACTTC.

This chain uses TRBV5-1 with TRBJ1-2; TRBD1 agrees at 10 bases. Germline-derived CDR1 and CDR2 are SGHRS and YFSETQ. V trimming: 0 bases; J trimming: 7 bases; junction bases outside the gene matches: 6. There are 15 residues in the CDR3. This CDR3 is CASSLAGTGVSGYTF. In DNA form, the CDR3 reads TGCGCCAGCAGCTTGGCCGGGACAGGGGTTAGTGGCTACACCTTC.

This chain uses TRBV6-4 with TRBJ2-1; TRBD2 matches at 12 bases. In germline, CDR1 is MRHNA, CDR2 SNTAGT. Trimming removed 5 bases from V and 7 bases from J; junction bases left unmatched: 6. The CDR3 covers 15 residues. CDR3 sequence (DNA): TGTGCCAGCAGTCCCCCTAGCGGGGGGGGGAATGAGCAGTTCTTC. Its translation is CASSPPSGGGNEQFF.

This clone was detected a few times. The CDR3 region has the DNA TGTGCCAGCAGTACAGGGGGCGGGAACACTGAAGCTTTCTTT. It codes for CASSTGGGNTEAFF. This chain links TRBV28 with TRBJ1-1, with 9 bases matching TRBD1. From germline, CDR1 is MDHEN and CDR2 SYDVKM. Unmatched junction bases numbered 2, after V lost 5 bases and J lost 1 base. CDR3 length equals 14 residues.

The CDR3 protein is CASSTGQHNSPLHF. The CDR3 DNA reads TGTGCCAGTAGTACGGGACAGCATAATTCACCCCTCCACTTT. V and J are TRBV19 and TRBJ1-6; 7 positions match TRBD1. The germline V gene encodes CDR1 LNHDA and CDR2 SQIVND (reference sequence). With V trimmed by 4 bases and J by 5 bases, 2 bases remained unmatched. This CDR3 has 14 residues.

CDR3 sequence reads: CASSVTGEDTQYF. CDR3 DNA: TGTGCCAGCAGCGTAACAGGGGAAGATACGCAGTATTTT. The V gene is TRBV9, the J gene TRBJ2-3; 7 bases agree with TRBD1. Germline V lookup: CDR1 SGDLS, CDR2 YYNGEE. The CDR3 contains 13 residues. V was clipped by 1 base and J by 5 bases; unmatched bases: 1.

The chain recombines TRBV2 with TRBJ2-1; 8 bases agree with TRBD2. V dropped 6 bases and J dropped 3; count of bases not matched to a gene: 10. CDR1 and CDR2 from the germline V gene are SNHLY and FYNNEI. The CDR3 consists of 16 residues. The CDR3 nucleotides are TGTGCCAGCAGCGAGGGGGGGCGGGGGGACTACAATGAGCAGTTCTTC. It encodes CASSEGGRGDYNEQFF.

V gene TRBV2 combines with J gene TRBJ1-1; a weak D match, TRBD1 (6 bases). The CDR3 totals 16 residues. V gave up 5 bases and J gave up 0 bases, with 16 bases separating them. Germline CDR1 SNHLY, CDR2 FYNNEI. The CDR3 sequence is CASSTSGGALNTEAFF. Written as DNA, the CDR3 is TGTGCCAGCAGTACCTCCGGGGGGGCTTTGAACACTGAAGCTTTCTTT.

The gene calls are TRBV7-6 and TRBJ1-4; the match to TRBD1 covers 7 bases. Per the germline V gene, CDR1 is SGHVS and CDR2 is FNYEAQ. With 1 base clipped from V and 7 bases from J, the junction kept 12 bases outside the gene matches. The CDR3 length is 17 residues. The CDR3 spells CASSLVAGGHRGEKLFF. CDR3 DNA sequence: TGTGCCAGCAGCTTAGTGGCAGGGGGACATCGCGGTGAAAAACTGTTTTTT.

The DNA for the CDR3 is TGTGCCAGCAGTCCTCCGGGACAGGGTGGCCCCACTGAAGCTTTCTTT. Translation: CASSPPGQGGPTEAFF. V gene TRBV2 combines with J gene TRBJ1-1; 9 bases align to TRBD1. The CDR3 has 16 residues. Per germline, CDR1 SNHLY and CDR2 FYNNEI. Trimming took 5 bases from V and 4 from J; bases not matched to a gene: 11.

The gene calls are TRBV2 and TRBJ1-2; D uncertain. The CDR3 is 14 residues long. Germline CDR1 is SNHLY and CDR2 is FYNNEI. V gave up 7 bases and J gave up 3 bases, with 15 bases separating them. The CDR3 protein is CASTAEETDYGYTF. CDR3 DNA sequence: TGTGCCAGCACGGCCGAAGAGACTGACTATGGCTACACCTTC.